These 17 T cell receptor beta chains came from one sample sequenced in a study of cytomegalovirus exposure and HLA in healthy donors. 13 Jbeta primers and 60 Vbeta primers were used for the PCR. The method was immunoSEQ multiplex PCR; TCRdb's version includes in-frame clones alone and lacks a portion of them. Of more than 150,000 clones in the sample, 75% to 85% were seen once. The specimen sequenced was PBMCs. The receptors stem from a man younger than 30 in good health and CMV-seronegative.

V and J are TRBV6-5 and TRBJ2-5, with 13 bases lining up with TRBD2. The CDR3 runs to 14 residues. The V and J ends lost 7 bases and 5 bases, in that order; junction bases with no gene match: 4. Germline V lookup: CDR1 MNHEY, CDR2 SVGAGI. CDR3 sequence reads: CASTALAGGETQYF. The CDR3 DNA follows: TGTGCCAGCACTGCACTAGCGGGAGGGGAGACCCAGTACTTC.

The chain has TRBV7-6 and TRBJ2-7; 8 bases are a match to TRBD1. Germline values: CDR1 SGHVS, CDR2 FNYEAQ. V trimming: 5 bases; J trimming: 6 bases; junction bases outside the gene matches: 9. CDR3 length: 14 residues. For the CDR3, the DNA is TGTGCCAGCAGCCGCGGGACAGGTGTGATCGAGCAGTACTTC. Encoded protein: CASSRGTGVIEQYF. The full variable domain, its missing parts supplied by reference TRBV7-6 and TRBJ2-7, is GAGVSQSPRYKVTKRGQDVALRCDPISGHVSLYWYRQALGQGPEFLTYFNYEAQQDKSGLPNDRFSAERPEGSISTLTIQRTEQRDSAMYRCASSRGTGVIEQYFGPGTRLTVT.

In this sample, this clone turned up a few times. The chain combines TRBV7-9 with TRBJ2-7; D unclear. The CDR3 has 14 amino acids. With 2 bases removed from V and 1 base from J, the gap between germline ends came to 9 bases. CDR1 SEHNR and CDR2 FQNEAQ come from the germline V gene (reference sequence). DNA of the CDR3: TGTGCCAGCAGCTTAATGGCAGGATCCTACGAGCAGTACTTC. This encodes CASSLMAGSYEQYF.

The V and J genes are TRBV5-1 and TRBJ1-3; perhaps TRBD1 as D (6 bases). The CDR3 length is 15 residues. Germline-derived CDR1 and CDR2 are SGHRS and YFSETQ. V dropped 4 bases and J dropped 8 bases, with 19 bases sitting between them. The chain's CDR3 is CASSPRGLATDTIYF. CDR3 in DNA: TGCGCCAGCAGCCCGCGGGGGCTAGCAACAGACACCATATATTTT.

The chain recombines TRBV9 with TRBJ2-3; D possibly corresponds to TRBD2 (5 bases). V was pared by 0 bases and J by 5 bases, with 13 bases between. The V gene's germline CDR1 is SGDLS and CDR2 YYNGEE. This CDR3 is 15 amino acids long. Here the CDR3 reads CASSVAPGMEDTQYF. The CDR3 nucleotides are TGTGCCAGCAGCGTAGCTCCGGGGATGGAAGATACGCAGTATTTT.

The chain couples TRBV18 to TRBJ1-4; D is unclear. The V gene lost 1 base and the J gene lost 2 bases, with 8 bases spanning the gap. CDR1 is KGHSH, CDR2 LQKENI, per germline. The CDR3 is 15 amino acids. The CDR3 sequence is CASSPLGLTNEKLFF. The CDR3 bases are TGTGCCAGCTCACCACTCGGTCTTACTAATGAAAAACTGTTTTTT.

The CDR3, as DNA: TGTGCCAGCAGCGTAGGCGCAGGGTCGTCTAATTCACCCCTCCACTTT. It specifies CASSVGAGSSNSPLHF. The chain combines TRBV9 with TRBJ1-6; D possibly corresponds to TRBD1 (5 bases). There are 16 residues in the CDR3. Germline CDR1 SGDLS, CDR2 YYNGEE. The V end was cut by 0 bases, the J end by 6 bases, with 13 bases between.

The chain is built from TRBV28 and TRBJ1-5; 8 nucleotides match TRBD1. Germline assignment: CDR1 MDHEN and CDR2 SYDVKM. J was trimmed by 1 base and V by 4 bases; bases with no gene match: 9. The CDR3 totals 17 residues. CDR3 amino acids: CASSSPGQGRSNQPQHF. CDR3 DNA sequence: TGTGCCAGCAGTTCCCCCGGACAGGGAAGGAGCAATCAGCCCCAGCATTTT.

Turning to this clone: A read error may produce the germline difference seen at one junction end. The identical CDR3 is also encoded by other nucleotide sequences in the sample. The gene calls are TRBV30 and TRBJ2-3, with D tentatively TRBD1 (5 bases). Germline loops: CDR1 GTSNPN, CDR2 SVGIG (reference sequence). The CDR3 contains 12 residues. The CDR3: CAWRTGTDTQYF. CDR3 DNA sequence: TGTGCCTGGAGAACAGGAACAGATACGCAATATTTT.

This chain connects TRBV5-4 to TRBJ2-7; 7 bases map to TRBD2. The germline gives CDR1 SGHNT, CDR2 YYREEE (reference sequence). The trim removed 2 bases at V and 5 bases at J, leaving 10 bases unmatched. The CDR3 sequence is 15 residues long. The CDR3 DNA is TGTGCCAGCAGCTTCGGGAGCGGGATTGGGAACGAGCAGTACTTC. It yields the protein CASSFGSGIGNEQYF.

The chain carries TRBV9 and TRBJ2-2, with 8 bases that match TRBD2. Germline V lookup: CDR1 SGDLS, CDR2 YYNGEE. V lost 3 bases and J lost 4; bases outside the gene matches: 5. This CDR3 comprises 15 residues. The CDR3 sequence: CASSAQAGGTGELFF. Written as DNA, the CDR3 is TGTGCCAGCAGCGCACAGGCGGGAGGCACCGGGGAGCTGTTTTTT.

The gene calls are TRBV5-1 and TRBJ1-1, with no clear D. The CDR3 is made up of 13 amino acids. V was cut by 8 bases and J by 1 base, with 12 bases left in between. In germline, CDR1 is SGHRS, CDR2 YFSETQ. CDR3 bases: TGCGCCAGTAGCCGAAGCCGGAACACTGAAGCTTTCTTT. This sequence encodes CASSRSRNTEAFF.

V is TRBV6-1 and J is TRBJ1-1, with 7 bases lining up with TRBD1. Germline assignment: CDR1 MNHNS and CDR2 SASEGT. The CDR3 spans 17 residues. V was pared by 0 bases and J by 3 bases, with 10 bases of the junction left unmatched. The CDR3 DNA reads as TGTGCCAGCAGTGAAGCACTAATGACAGGGTCGCACACTGAAGCTTTCTTT. This encodes CASSEALMTGSHTEAFF.

The V call is TRBV2, the J call TRBJ2-3; 12 nucleotides align to TRBD2. The CDR3 has 16 residues. CDR1 and CDR2 from the germline V gene are SNHLY and FYNNEI. V shed 7 bases, J shed 2 bases, and the junction held 7 bases outside the gene matches. The CDR3 DNA reads as TGTGCCAGCACCTCAGGACTAGCGGGGAACACAGATACGCAGTATTTT. Encoded protein: CASTSGLAGNTDTQYF. The full variable domain, completed using reference TRBV2 and TRBJ2-3, is EPEVTQTPSHQVTQMGQEVILRCVPISNHLYFYWYRQILGQKVEFLVSFYNNEISEKSEIFDDQFSVERPDGSNFTLKIRSTKLEDSAMYFCASTSGLAGNTDTQYFGPGTRLTVL.

This clone was observed a handful of times. This chain joins TRBV28 and TRBJ1-5; D remains ambiguous. This CDR3 contains 14 residues. The germline V gene encodes CDR1 MDHEN and CDR2 SYDVKM. The V end lost 3 bases, the J end lost 1 base, and 7 bases lay between the germline ends. Here the CDR3 reads CASSFLLSNQPQHF. CDR3 bases: TGTGCCAGCAGTTTTCTTCTGAGCAATCAGCCCCAGCATTTT.

This clone was picked up a small number of times. CDR3 amino acids: CASTIGRQGVTGELFF. CDR3 DNA sequence: TGCGCCAGCACCATTGGGAGACAGGGAGTCACCGGGGAGCTGTTTTTT. The chain combines TRBV4-1 with TRBJ2-2, with 7 bases that match TRBD1. Germline V CDR1 and CDR2: MGHRA, YSYEKL. J was trimmed by 4 bases and V by 7 bases; bases with no gene match: 12. The CDR3 extends over 16 amino acids.

This clone was recorded once. The chain combines TRBV28 with TRBJ1-5; no reliable D call. Trimming left V 4 bases short and J 9 bases short, with 10 bases between. This CDR3 has 12 residues. The germline V gene has CDR1 MDHEN and CDR2 SYDVKM. The CDR3 DNA reads TGTGCCAGCAGTTCTGGGTCGGGGCCCCAGCATTTT. Encoded protein: CASSSGSGPQHF.